This T cell receptor beta chain is from a study of T cell responses to AZD1222 COVID-19 vaccine. The repertoire was sequenced with immunoSEQ multiplex PCR; TCRdb's copy has only in-frame clones and lacks some. Of about 170,000 clones listed, roughly 93% are singletons. Whole-study results and caveats: Possibly, clonal diversity was underestimated; donors were largely white British and included more females. At 160-218 and 743-854, vaccine-associated CD4 TCRs were dominant, and they spanned spike. Within unmutated variant regions lay the reported targets of nearly half of spike-specific TCRs.

Germline V gene lookup returns CDR1 SQVTM and CDR2 ANQGSEA. V dropped 4 bases and J dropped 2 bases, with 29 bases sitting between them. The CDR3 totals 19 residues. The count of this clone is one. What it recognizes is unknown. The source is an adult in good health. The source was peripheral blood, collected on day 0 of AZD1222 vaccination. The chain carries TRBV29-1 and TRBJ1-1, with D possibly matching TRBD1 (6 bases). CDR3 coding DNA: TGCAGCGTTGGTCGCAGGGGCGGAATGGGCCTGCCCCGCAACACTGAAGCTTTCTTT. Translated: CSVGRRGGMGLPRNTEAFF.